The 15 T cell receptor beta chains below come from one sample, sequenced in a study of blood T cell repertoires in COVID-19. Sequencing was performed with immunoSEQ multiplex PCR; in TCRdb, only in-frame clones are kept and a portion is missing. In the table there are about 160,000 clones, 80% to 90% of which are singletons. The material sequenced was peripheral blood. The receptors come from a woman in her 70s with COVID-19, enrolled during active disease.

The chain combines TRBV7-2 with TRBJ1-1; 8 bases are a match to TRBD1. With 5 bases clipped from V and 0 bases from J, the junction kept 5 bases outside the gene matches. This CDR3 comprises 15 residues. CDR1 SGHTA and CDR2 FQGNSA come from the germline V gene. The CDR3 loop reads CASSPWTGMNTEAFF. CDR3 coding DNA: TGTGCCAGCAGCCCTTGGACAGGGATGAACACTGAAGCTTTCTTT.

This clone was picked up one time. This rearrangement joins TRBV5-6 to TRBJ2-2; D may be TRBD2 (5 bases). The germline CDR1 and CDR2 sequences are SGHDT and YYEEEE. The CDR3 covers 14 residues. V was pared by 0 bases and J by 4 bases, with 7 bases between. The CDR3, as DNA: TGTGCCAGCAGCTTGGGTCTAGCCACCGGGGAGCTGTTTTTT. The encoded protein is CASSLGLATGELFF.

The V call is TRBV2, the J call TRBJ1-2; weak D call: TRBD1 (6 bases). Germline assignment: CDR1 SNHLY and CDR2 FYNNEI. This CDR3 comprises 14 residues. Trimming cost V 4 bases and J 6 bases, with 15 bases left between them. The CDR3 DNA sequence: TGTGCCAGCAGTGTGGGGCAGGGGAAGGATGGCTACACCTTC. Translation: CASSVGQGKDGYTF.

The chain combines TRBV7-9 with TRBJ2-1; 13 bases match TRBD2. Germline assignment: CDR1 SEHNR and CDR2 FQNEAQ (reference sequence). J lost 1 base, V lost 2 bases, and 5 bases had no gene match. This CDR3 contains 18 residues. CDR3 amino acids: CASSLWGLAGRSYNEQFF. The CDR3 coding sequence is TGTGCCAGCAGCTTATGGGGACTAGCGGGAAGGTCCTACAATGAGCAGTTCTTC. Full variable domain (rest looked up from reference TRBV7-9 and TRBJ2-1): DTGVSQNPRHKITKRGQNVTFRCDPISEHNRLYWYRQTLGQGPEFLTYFQNEAQLEKSRLLSDRFSAERPKGSFSTLEIQRTEQGDSAMYLCASSLWGLAGRSYNEQFFGPGTRLTVL.

This chain joins TRBV7-8 and TRBJ1-3; D might be TRBD1 (6 bases). The CDR3 spans 17 residues. Germline V gene sequence: CDR1 SGHVS, CDR2 FQNEAQ. V dropped 7 bases and J dropped 7 bases, with 26 bases sitting between them. CDR3 loop: CASTGPGGPESGNTIYF. The CDR3 region has the DNA TGTGCCAGCACAGGGCCGGGGGGCCCAGAATCGGGGAACACCATATATTTT.

J is TRBJ1-5 and V is TRBV19, with a possible D match to TRBD1 (6 bases). CDR1 is LNHDA and CDR2 is SQIVND in the germline V gene (reference sequence). CDR3 length: 16 amino acids. V gave up 5 bases and J gave up 7 bases, with 21 bases separating them. In DNA, the CDR3 is TGTGCCAGTAGTGGAAGGGACATTGGGAATAGACAGCCCCAGCATTTT. Residues: CASSGRDIGNRQPQHF.

The J gene is TRBJ2-7, the V gene TRBV7-9; 7 bases fit TRBD2. The CDR3 loop spans 15 amino acids. The V and J ends lost 6 bases and 1 base, in that order; junction bases with no gene match: 9. Germline CDR1 reads SEHNR; CDR2 reads FQNEAQ (reference sequence). CDR3 in amino acids: CASRSWRGKSYEQYF. The CDR3 DNA sequence: TGTGCCAGCAGGAGTTGGCGGGGGAAATCCTACGAGCAGTACTTC.

The genes are TRBV14 and TRBJ1-3; the D is unclear. Trimming shortened V by 4 bases and J by 10 bases, and 14 bases separated the two germline ends. The CDR3 length is 13 residues. CDR1 and CDR2 from the germline V gene are SGHDN and FVKESK. CDR3 in DNA: TGTGCCAGCAGCCCCTTTGAGGGCAGGACCATATATTTT. Translated: CASSPFEGRTIYF.

This chain uses TRBV7-9 with TRBJ1-2; tentative D call: TRBD1 (5 bases). This CDR3 has 13 residues. Germline CDR1 SEHNR, CDR2 FQNEAQ (reference sequence). Deletions cut 5 bases from V and 5 bases from J, with 12 bases between. CDR3 DNA sequence: TGTGCCAGCAGCCCCGGAGGGACTTATGGCTACACCTTC. Protein product: CASSPGGTYGYTF.

This clone was picked up one time. The chain employs TRBV7-9 and TRBJ1-5, with a possible D match to TRBD1 (6 bases). The CDR3 runs 15 residues. Germline V lookup: CDR1 SEHNR, CDR2 FQNEAQ (reference sequence). V lost 5 bases and J lost 0, with 11 bases in between. In DNA form, the CDR3 reads TGTGCCAGCAGCGGAACAGGGAATAGCAATCAGCCCCAGCATTTT. Translated: CASSGTGNSNQPQHF.

The CDR3 sequence is CASSLRQGLTYEQYF. CDR3 coding DNA: TGTGCCAGCAGCTTGAGACAGGGTCTCACCTACGAGCAGTACTTC. The chain carries TRBV5-6 and TRBJ2-7, with 7 nucleotides matching TRBD1. There are 15 residues in the CDR3. After removal of 1 base from V and 2 bases from J, the junction contained 6 bases not matched to a gene. The germline CDR1 and CDR2 sequences are SGHDT and YYEEEE.

In DNA form, the CDR3 reads TGTGCCAGCAGTCTACAGGGCCTAACTAATGAAAAACTGTTTTTT. Its protein is CASSLQGLTNEKLFF. The J gene is TRBJ1-4, the V gene TRBV27; a weak D match, TRBD1 (6 bases). V lost 5 bases, J lost 1 base, and 11 bases lay in between. This CDR3 has 15 residues. Germline V lookup: CDR1 MNHEY, CDR2 SMNVEV (reference sequence).

Worth noting for this clone: Other nucleotide sequences in the sample specify the same CDR3. This rearrangement joins TRBV6-1 to TRBJ1-1, with D uncertain. The germline V and J ends were trimmed by 2 bases and 0 bases, with 10 bases remaining between them. The CDR3 runs 15 residues. Germline assignment: CDR1 MNHNS and CDR2 SASEGT. This chain's CDR3 is CASSESPYLNTEAFF. Written as DNA, the CDR3 is TGTGCCAGCAGTGAATCCCCTTATTTGAACACTGAAGCTTTCTTT.

The chain joins TRBV7-9 to TRBJ2-1; 7 bases are a match to TRBD2. V dropped 1 base and J dropped 5; count of bases not matched to a gene: 5. This CDR3 has 15 residues. Germline V lookup: CDR1 SEHNR, CDR2 FQNEAQ (reference sequence). The CDR3 DNA sequence: TGTGCCAGCAGCTTAGTCAGGGAGGGTCACAATGAGCAGTTCTTC. Encoded protein: CASSLVREGHNEQFF. Full variable domain (outside the CDR3, taken from reference TRBV7-9 and TRBJ2-1): DTGVSQNPRHKITKRGQNVTFRCDPISEHNRLYWYRQTLGQGPEFLTYFQNEAQLEKSRLLSDRFSAERPKGSFSTLEIQRTEQGDSAMYLCASSLVREGHNEQFFGPGTRLTVL.

The chain links TRBV7-2 to TRBJ2-7; a possible D gene is TRBD1 (6 bases). V dropped 3 bases and J dropped 6 bases, with 6 bases sitting between them. Germline CDR1 SGHTA, CDR2 FQGNSA. The CDR3 runs 11 residues. The CDR3: CASSLTGEQYF. CDR3 nucleotide sequence: TGTGCCAGCAGCTTGACAGGCGAGCAGTACTTC.